This T cell receptor (beta chain) was identified during a study of blood T cell repertoires in COVID-19. Study-wide background: Specimens from acute and convalescent COVID-19 originated in the United States, Italy and Spain.

V dropped 5 bases and J dropped 2; count of bases not matched to a gene: 20. CDR3 length equals 19 residues. Germline lookup yields CDR1 SGHAT and CDR2 FQNNGV. Method: immunoSEQ multiplex PCR; TCRdb's copy keeps in-frame clones and lacks some. The table shows roughly 220,000 clones, with about 88% occurring only once. This clonotype was sampled from a woman in her 50s with COVID-19, enrolled during active disease. This rearrangement joins TRBV11-2 to TRBJ2-7; 8 bases are shared with TRBD1. The sequencing sample was made of peripheral blood. CDR3 region: CASSHQRQGLKAPPYEQYF. DNA for the CDR3: TGTGCCAGCAGCCACCAGAGACAGGGGCTCAAGGCCCCCCCCTACGAGCAGTACTTC.